The 28 T cell receptor beta chains below come from one sample, sequenced in a study of T-cell reconstitution after alpha-beta-depleted transplantation in children. Preparation of the TCRbeta library involved a method that used unique molecular identifiers. TCRdb re-called the PCR reads with MiXCR, one entry per CDR3 protein. Of some 600,000 distinct CDR3 sequences in the sample, roughly 17% are singletons; the top ten hold approximately 1%. This sample comprised PBMCs from the stem cell graft donor, obtained from the stem cell graft. These receptors originate from a human donor who donated a stem cell graft to a child with acute myeloid leukemia.

This chain joins TRBV12-3 or TRBV12-4 and TRBJ2-1, with 7 bases fitting TRBD1. The CDR3 consists of 17 residues. V trimming: 6 bases; J trimming: 7 bases; junction bases outside the gene matches: 18. For the CDR3, the DNA is TGTGCCAGCAGCCGGGACAGCCTTTCCTACAATGGGAATGAGCAGTTCTTC. Its protein is CASSRDSLSYNGNEQFF.

Many counts were recorded for this clonotype. The chain couples TRBV4-3 to TRBJ2-2, with a possible D match to TRBD1 (5 bases). The CDR3 extends over 15 amino acids. Germline CDR1 and CDR2: LGHNA and YSLEER. V lost 1 base, J lost 5 bases, and 11 bases lay in between. CDR3 DNA sequence: TGCGCCAGCAGCCAAGGGCAGGGCGGTACCGGGGAGCTGTTTTTT. The encoded protein is CASSQGQGGTGELFF.

This clonotype was seen repeatedly, ten times or more. J is TRBJ1-1 and V is TRBV7-9; D is ambiguous. The CDR3 is 12 amino acids. V shed 5 bases and J shed 1 base, with 5 bases lying between them. Germline V gene lookup returns CDR1 SEHNR and CDR2 FQNEAQ (reference sequence). The CDR3 region is CASSASNTEAFF. The CDR3 DNA is TGTGCCAGCAGCGCCTCGAACACTGAAGCTTTCTTT.

This clonotype was counted many times. V usage is TRBV7-2 and J usage is TRBJ2-7; D ambiguous. Germline CDR1 is SGHTA and CDR2 is FQGNSA. V gave up 4 bases and J gave up 6 bases, with 13 bases separating them. The CDR3 runs to 13 residues. The CDR3 loop reads CASSSFGSGEQYF. The DNA of the CDR3 is TGTGCCAGCAGCTCGTTTGGGTCGGGCGAGCAGTACTTC.

In this sample, this clonotype turned up many times. The chain uses TRBV29-1 and TRBJ1-5; no firm D call. The V gene lost 0 bases and the J gene lost 7 bases, with 10 bases spanning the gap. Germline values: CDR1 SQVTM, CDR2 ANQGSEA. The CDR3 is 13 amino acids. In nucleotides, the CDR3 is TGCAGCGTTGAAGAAAGGGAAGGGCAGCCCCAGCATTTT. Its protein product is CSVEEREGQPQHF.

This clonotype has a handful of counts. This sequence joins TRBV7-8 and TRBJ2-2; TRBD1 or TRBD2 may be the D gene (6 bases each). The CDR3 runs to 14 residues. Germline lookup yields CDR1 SGHVS and CDR2 FQNEAQ. V was clipped by 3 bases and J by 6 bases, with 11 bases between them. The CDR3 spells CASSFGGQPGELFF. CDR3 in DNA: TGTGCCAGCAGCTTCGGGGGCCAACCCGGGGAGCTGTTTTTT.

The sample holds a few counts of this clonotype. This chain uses TRBV7-3 with TRBJ2-2; D gene ambiguous. V shed 5 bases and J shed 3 bases, with 4 bases lying between them. Germline CDR1 and CDR2: SGHTA and FQGTGA. This CDR3 has 12 amino acids. The CDR3 coding sequence is TGTGCCAGCAGCGCCCACACCGGGGAGCTGTTTTTT. Its translation: CASSAHTGELFF.

This clonotype was seen many times. J is TRBJ1-5 and V is TRBV20-1; 8 positions agree with TRBD1. CDR3 size: 13 residues. With V trimmed by 6 bases and J by 7 bases, 8 bases remained unmatched. Germline loops: CDR1 DFQATT, CDR2 SNEGSKA (reference sequence). As DNA, the CDR3 is TGCAGTGCCCAGACAGGGGTGTTGCAGCCCCAGCATTTT. Encoded protein: CSAQTGVLQPQHF.

In its sample, this clonotype was seen a few times. Germline is not matched at one junction end, which may reflect a read error. V and J are TRBV6-1 and TRBJ2-5; 14 nucleotides agree with TRBD2. The CDR3 sequence is 16 residues long. Germline CDR1 MNHNS, CDR2 SASEGT. The CDR3 DNA reads TGTCCCAGCAGGGGACTAGCGGGGGTCCTAATAGAGACCCAGTACTTC. Amino acids: CPSRGLAGVLIETQYF.

This clonotype was counted many times. This chain links TRBV15 with TRBJ2-3; 7 bases map to TRBD1. Germline V lookup: CDR1 LNHNV, CDR2 YYDKDF (reference sequence). V was clipped by 0 bases and J by 11 bases; unmatched bases: 14. The CDR3 covers 16 residues. Here the CDR3 reads CATSRDEGAARLEQYF. CDR3 sequence (DNA): TGTGCCACCAGCAGAGACGAGGGGGCCGCCCGATTGGAGCAGTATTTT. Filled out from reference TRBV15 and TRBJ2-3, the complete variable domain reads DAMVIQNPRYQVTQFGKPVTLSCSQTLNHNVMYWYQQKSSQAPKLLFHYYDKDFNNEADTPDNFQSRRPNTSFCFLDIRSPGLGDTAMYLCATSRDEGAARLEQYFGPGTRLTVL.

The rearrangement joins TRBV20-1 to TRBJ2-2, with D possibly matching TRBD2 (6 bases). Germline CDR1 DFQATT, CDR2 SNEGSKA (reference sequence). The germline V and J ends were trimmed by 6 bases and 3 bases, with 17 bases remaining between them. The length of the CDR3 is 15 residues. The CDR3 nucleotides read TGCAGTGCCGGAGGGCGACAGTTAGACACCGGGGAGCTGTTTTTT. This sequence encodes CSAGGRQLDTGELFF.

This clonotype showed up just once. This rearrangement joins TRBV5-5 to TRBJ2-7; the D is unclear. With 8 bases removed from V and 6 bases from J, the gap between germline ends came to 18 bases. The CDR3 is 13 amino acids. Germline CDR1 SGHKS, CDR2 YYEKEE (reference sequence). CDR3: CARGPGRGCEQYV. As DNA, the CDR3 is TGTGCCAGGGGCCCCGGACGCGGCTGCGAGCAGTACGTC.

The genes are TRBV4-1 and TRBJ2-1; D unresolved. The CDR3 is 15 amino acids. Germline V lookup: CDR1 MGHRA, CDR2 YSYEKL. The V and J ends lost 1 base and 7 bases respectively, with 14 bases between them. The chain's CDR3 is CASSQVLDGLNEQFF. DNA of the CDR3: TGCGCCAGCAGCCAAGTGCTAGACGGGTTAAATGAGCAGTTCTTC.

This clonotype was seen a few times. The V call is TRBV6-2 or TRBV6-3, the J call TRBJ2-7, with 8 bases lining up with TRBD1. V lost 4 bases to trimming and J lost 3 bases; unmatched junction nucleotides: 5. The CDR3 sequence is 14 residues long. Germline V gene lookup returns CDR1 MNHEY and CDR2 SVGEGT. Here the CDR3 reads CASSWADRDYEQYF. In nucleotides, the CDR3 is TGTGCCAGCAGTTGGGCGGACAGGGACTACGAGCAGTACTTC.

A remark on this clonotype: A much more abundant neighbour one base away suggests this may be a read error. V usage is TRBV5-1 and J usage is TRBJ2-3; D gene unclear. This CDR3 is built from 13 residues. Germline-derived CDR1 and CDR2 are SGHRS and YFSETQ. The V end lost 7 bases, the J end lost 5 bases, and 14 bases lay between the germline ends. CDR3 bases: TGCGCCAGCCGCGCGTCCTGGAGAGATACGCAGTATTTT. It specifies CASRASWRDTQYF.

This clonotype came up a few times. V and J are TRBV7-3 and TRBJ1-1; D remains unclear. V lost 0 bases and J lost 1, with 9 bases in between. The germline gives CDR1 SGHTA, CDR2 FQGTGA. CDR3 length: 15 amino acids. Here the CDR3 reads CASSLTGGANTEAFF. The CDR3, as DNA: TGTGCCAGCAGCTTAACGGGCGGTGCGAACACTGAAGCTTTCTTT.

The J gene is TRBJ2-1, the V gene TRBV20-1, with D perhaps TRBD2 (6 bases). The CDR3 is 12 amino acids. Looked up from germline, CDR1 is DFQATT and CDR2 is SNEGSKA (reference sequence). Trimming left V 4 bases short and J 15 bases short, with 19 bases between. CDR3 bases: TGCAGTGCTAACCCCCTTAGGGACTCCTCGTTCTTC. Translating it yields CSANPLRDSSFF.

The chain is built from TRBV7-2 and TRBJ1-1, with 8 nucleotides matching TRBD1. The germline V gene encodes CDR1 SGHTA and CDR2 FQGNSA. V trimming: 5 bases; J trimming: 5 bases; junction bases outside the gene matches: 10. This CDR3 spans 15 amino acids. CDR3 sequence reads: CASSPQWTGRTEAFF. The CDR3 region has the DNA TGTGCCAGCAGCCCACAATGGACAGGGCGAACTGAAGCTTTCTTT. Combining the CDR3 with reference TRBV7-2 and TRBJ1-1 gives the whole variable domain GAGVSQSPSNKVTEKGKDVELRCDPISGHTALYWYRQSLGQGLEFLIYFQGNSAPDKSGLPSDRFSAERTGGSVSTLTIQRTQQEDSAVYLCASSPQWTGRTEAFFGQGTRLTVV.

The chain recombines TRBV5-1 with TRBJ2-5, with 11 bases that match TRBD2. With V trimmed by 4 bases and J by 5 bases, 10 bases remained unmatched. Germline values: CDR1 SGHRS, CDR2 YFSETQ. The CDR3 runs 16 residues. CDR3 sequence (DNA): TGCGCCAGCAGCGCGCAGGGACTAGCGGACCTGGAGACCCAGTACTTC. Translated, it gives CASSAQGLADLETQYF.

Ten or more counts support this clonotype. This chain connects TRBV15 to TRBJ2-4, with 11 nucleotides matching TRBD1. CDR1 is LNHNV, CDR2 YYDKDF, per germline (reference sequence). Trimming at V came to 5 bases and at J to 3 bases, leaving 3 bases not matched to a gene. The CDR3 totals 15 residues. The CDR3 coding sequence is TGTGCCACCAGCGGACAGGGGGCTGTCAAAAACATTCAGTACTTC. It encodes CATSGQGAVKNIQYF.

This clonotype was detected ten times or more. The chain uses TRBV10-3 and TRBJ2-3, with 9 bases aligning to TRBD2. The CDR3 totals 16 residues. Per germline, CDR1 ENHRY and CDR2 SYGVKD. J gave up 3 bases and V 7 bases, and 11 bases lay outside the gene matches. DNA of the CDR3: TGTGCCATCAATTCCCCGGCGCTAGCGGGGACAGATACGCAGTATTTT. Translated: CAINSPALAGTDTQYF.

This clonotype was recorded a few times. The V call is TRBV6-5, the J call TRBJ2-3, with TRBD1 as a possible D gene (6 bases). Between the trimmed V and J ends, which lost 0 bases and 3 bases, there was a span of 16 bases. The CDR3 consists of 17 residues. Germline V gene data show CDR1 as MNHEY and CDR2 as SVGAGI. CDR3 DNA: TGTGCCAGCAGTTACTCGGGTCAGGGGTTGTCGACAGATACGCAGTATTTT. As protein: CASSYSGQGLSTDTQYF.

This clonotype was picked up many times. The chain has TRBV20-1 and TRBJ2-6; D call uncertain. Germline CDR1 and CDR2: DFQATT and SNEGSKA (reference sequence). Trimming removed 1 base at V and 0 bases at J, with 4 bases between. This CDR3 is 14 amino acids long. The CDR3: CSARASSGANVLTF. CDR3 in DNA: TGCAGTGCTAGAGCCAGCTCTGGGGCCAACGTCCTGACTTTC.

In its sample, this clonotype was seen many times. The chain uses TRBV29-1 and TRBJ2-1; 7 bases match TRBD1. In germline, CDR1 is SQVTM, CDR2 ANQGSEA. V lost 3 bases, J lost 4 bases, and 9 bases stayed unmatched. CDR3 size: 15 residues. The CDR3, as DNA: TGCAGCGTTGACCTTACAGGGGATACATACAATGAGCAGTTCTTC. Its protein is CSVDLTGDTYNEQFF.

This clonotype has a count of ten or more. The CDR3 reads CASSPDGTYEQYF. The CDR3 region has the DNA TGTGCCAGCAGCCCCGACGGGACCTACGAGCAGTACTTC. The V call is TRBV5-5, the J call TRBJ2-7; possibly TRBD2 for D (5 bases). V shed 4 bases and J shed 2 bases, with 10 bases lying between them. Germline V gene lookup returns CDR1 SGHKS and CDR2 YYEKEE (reference sequence). The CDR3 is 13 amino acids.

This chain joins TRBV7-9 and TRBJ1-4, with 9 bases aligning to TRBD1. The V gene's germline CDR1 is SEHNR and CDR2 FQNEAQ (reference sequence). V was pared by 4 bases and J by 8 bases, with 5 bases of the junction left unmatched. The CDR3 sequence is 14 residues long. This CDR3 reads CASSWTGAWEKLFF. The CDR3 region has the DNA TGTGCCAGCAGCTGGACAGGGGCCTGGGAAAAACTGTTTTTT.

This clonotype was seen at least ten times. This CDR3 is CSANPGQGNQPQHF. CDR3 DNA: TGCAGTGCTAATCCGGGACAGGGGAATCAGCCCCAGCATTTT. The chain has TRBV20-1 and TRBJ1-5; 10 bases line up with TRBD1. CDR1 DFQATT and CDR2 SNEGSKA come from the germline V gene (reference sequence). Trimming removed 4 bases from V and 4 bases from J; junction bases left unmatched: 4. The CDR3 extends over 14 amino acids.

The V call is TRBV7-2, the J call TRBJ2-7; D is undetermined. From germline, CDR1 is SGHTA and CDR2 FQGNSA. V lost 4 bases to trimming and J lost 0 bases, with 7 bases between them. The CDR3 length is 13 residues. CDR3 DNA sequence: TGTGCCAGCAGCTCGTGTAACTCCTACGAGCAGTACTTC. It codes for CASSSCNSYEQYF.